These 11 T cell receptor beta chains came from one sample sequenced in a study. One entry per CDR3 protein results from TCRdb running MiXCR on the RT-PCR reads. The sample contains around 700,000 distinct CDR3 sequences, more than 13% of which appear only once. Specimen: memory CD4+ T cells from blood. The source is a female donor in good health, serving as a healthy control.

This clonotype was seen a handful of times. The chain is built from TRBV4-3 and TRBJ2-1; the D gene is possibly TRBD2 (6 bases). Germline CDR1 LGHNA, CDR2 YSLEER. Trimming cost V 0 bases and J 3 bases, with 9 bases left between them. The CDR3 has 15 amino acids. The CDR3, as DNA: TGCGCCAGCAGCCAAGAACGGGAGTACTACAATGAGCAGTTCTTC. Protein: CASSQEREYYNEQFF.

The chain carries TRBV30 and TRBJ1-2; no reliable D call. The V end lost 0 bases, the J end lost 7 bases, and 15 bases lay between the germline ends. CDR1 and CDR2 from the germline V gene are GTSNPN and SVGIG (reference sequence). The CDR3 runs 14 residues. CDR3 residues: CAWSVQSAVGGYTF. The CDR3 bases are TGTGCCTGGAGTGTCCAAAGTGCTGTGGGTGGCTACACCTTC.

In the case of this clonotype: One end of the junction is discordant with germline, which a read error may explain. The chain uses TRBV20-1 and TRBJ1-6, with no clear D. This CDR3 comprises 17 residues. Germline V gene lookup returns CDR1 DFQATT and CDR2 SNEGSKA (reference sequence). The CDR3 nucleotides read TGCAGTGCTAGAGATAGCAGCCTCAGCTCCTACAATTCACCCCTCCACTTT. Encoded protein: CSARDSSLSSYNSPLHF.

There are a few counts of this clonotype. This sequence joins TRBV28 and TRBJ1-2; D not certain. V lost 7 bases to trimming and J lost 5 bases, with 14 bases between them. The CDR3 contains 13 residues. Germline V CDR1 and CDR2: MDHEN, SYDVKM. The CDR3 reads CASTPSFRYGYTF. The CDR3 DNA follows: TGTGCCAGCACCCCTTCCTTTAGGTATGGCTACACCTTC.

In its sample, this clonotype was seen many times. V usage is TRBV20-1 and J usage is TRBJ1-1, with 10 bases lining up with TRBD1. The germline gives CDR1 DFQATT, CDR2 SNEGSKA (reference sequence). The CDR3 runs 16 residues. Trimming removed 4 bases from V and 4 bases from J; junction bases left unmatched: 12. The CDR3 DNA reads TGCAGTGCTAAGGGCCCTCCGGGACAGGGGTTCACTGAAGCTTTCTTT. It translates to CSAKGPPGQGFTEAFF.

The sample holds many counts of this clonotype. The chain couples TRBV4-2 to TRBJ2-5; D is uncertain. The CDR3 length is 14 residues. CDR1 and CDR2 (germline): LGHNA, YNFKEQ. With 1 base removed from V and 2 bases from J, the gap between germline ends came to 8 bases. CDR3 bases: TGTGCCAGCAGCCAAGGGTGGGGACAAGAGACCCAGTACTTC. It translates to CASSQGWGQETQYF.

The J gene is TRBJ1-1, the V gene TRBV5-5, with TRBD1 as a possible D gene (6 bases). Germline V gene sequence: CDR1 SGHKS, CDR2 YYEKEE (reference sequence). Trimming removed 2 bases at V and 0 bases at J, with 14 bases between. The CDR3 covers 16 residues. The chain's CDR3 is CASSFLQGAMNTEAFF. The CDR3 nucleotides are TGTGCCAGCAGCTTTCTACAGGGAGCCATGAACACTGAAGCTTTCTTT.

This clonotype was counted at least ten times. V and J are TRBV10-3 and TRBJ2-7; the D call may be TRBD1 or TRBD2 (5 bases each). V lost 8 bases to trimming and J lost 3 bases, with 14 bases between them. The length of the CDR3 is 13 residues. Germline-derived CDR1 and CDR2 are ENHRY and SYGVKD. The CDR3 DNA is TGTGCCATCGGGGTAGGGACCATCTACGAGCAGTACTTC. Protein product: CAIGVGTIYEQYF.

Only a few counts were recorded for this clonotype. The chain recombines TRBV20-1 with TRBJ2-1; tentatively, D is TRBD2 (5 bases). Per the germline V gene, CDR1 is DFQATT and CDR2 is SNEGSKA (reference sequence). This CDR3 comprises 14 residues. Trimming took off 1 base at V and 10 bases at J, with 17 bases between the two ends. The CDR3 DNA reads TGCAGTGCTAGAGGGGTGGAAGGGTCGGGAGAGCAGTTCTTC. It yields the protein CSARGVEGSGEQFF.

This clonotype has more than one count but fewer than ten. The chain carries TRBV20-1 and TRBJ2-7; tentatively, D is TRBD2 (6 bases). The length of the CDR3 is 15 residues. Looked up from germline, CDR1 is DFQATT and CDR2 is SNEGSKA (reference sequence). The germline V and J ends were trimmed by 4 bases and 3 bases, with 19 bases remaining between them. The DNA for the CDR3 is TGCAGTGCTATTCCTCAACGACTAGGTTACTACGAGCAGTACTTC. Its translation: CSAIPQRLGYYEQYF.

This clonotype was counted ten times or more. The chain employs TRBV4-3 and TRBJ1-5; maybe TRBD1 (6 bases). The CDR3 length is 14 residues. CDR1 and CDR2 (germline): LGHNA, YSLEER. Deletions cut 1 base from V and 7 bases from J, with 11 bases between. In DNA form, the CDR3 reads TGCGCCAGCAGCCAAGCAGGGGCTGGACAGCCCCAGCATTTT. Protein sequence: CASSQAGAGQPQHF.